This entry concerns a single TCR beta chain. From germline, CDR1 is SNHLY and CDR2 FYNNEI. With 9 bases clipped from V and 4 bases from J, the junction kept 17 bases outside the gene matches. The CDR3 totals 17 residues. The data derive from a study of blood T cell repertoires in COVID-19. Across the study: T cells, B-cell-depleted T cells, or PBMCs provided the cDNA or gDNA that served as material.

Authors' analysis steps: Amplification of reference gene primers was used by the study to estimate nucleated cell counts. This table comes from immunoSEQ multiplex PCR, and its TCRdb copy is limited to in-frame clones, with some not included. The DNA gave D and trimming, while V, J and clone size come from that table. The sample consists of 110,000 to 150,000 clones, roughly 90% of them appearing once. What was sequenced was peripheral blood. This sequence originates from a man between 65 and 85 years old with acute or convalescent COVID-19. The chain combines TRBV2 with TRBJ2-7; 11 bases align to TRBD1. CDR3 coding DNA: TGTGCCAGTGGCCACGGGACAGGGGGGATCCGTGGGTACGAGCAGTACTTC. Amino acids: CASGHGTGGIRGYEQYF. Variable domain in full (rest from reference TRBV2 and TRBJ2-7): EPEVTQTPSHQVTQMGQEVILRCVPISNHLYFYWYRQILGQKVEFLVSFYNNEISEKSEIFDDQFSVERPDGSNFTLKIRSTKLEDSAMYFCASGHGTGGIRGYEQYFGPGTRLTVT.